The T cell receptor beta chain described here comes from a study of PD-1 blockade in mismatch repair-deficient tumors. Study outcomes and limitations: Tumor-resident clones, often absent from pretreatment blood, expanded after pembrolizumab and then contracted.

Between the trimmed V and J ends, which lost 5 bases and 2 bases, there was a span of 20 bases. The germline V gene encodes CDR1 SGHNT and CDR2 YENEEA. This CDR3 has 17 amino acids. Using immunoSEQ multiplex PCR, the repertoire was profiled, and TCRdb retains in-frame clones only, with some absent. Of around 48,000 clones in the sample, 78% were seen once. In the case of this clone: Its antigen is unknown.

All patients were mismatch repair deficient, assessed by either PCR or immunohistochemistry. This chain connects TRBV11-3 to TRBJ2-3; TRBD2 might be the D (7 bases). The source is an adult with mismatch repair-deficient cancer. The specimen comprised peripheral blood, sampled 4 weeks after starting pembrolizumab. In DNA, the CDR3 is TGTGCCAGCAGCAAGAAAGTGGGGGGGCAAGCCACAGATACGCAGTATTTT. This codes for CASSKKVGGQATDTQYF.